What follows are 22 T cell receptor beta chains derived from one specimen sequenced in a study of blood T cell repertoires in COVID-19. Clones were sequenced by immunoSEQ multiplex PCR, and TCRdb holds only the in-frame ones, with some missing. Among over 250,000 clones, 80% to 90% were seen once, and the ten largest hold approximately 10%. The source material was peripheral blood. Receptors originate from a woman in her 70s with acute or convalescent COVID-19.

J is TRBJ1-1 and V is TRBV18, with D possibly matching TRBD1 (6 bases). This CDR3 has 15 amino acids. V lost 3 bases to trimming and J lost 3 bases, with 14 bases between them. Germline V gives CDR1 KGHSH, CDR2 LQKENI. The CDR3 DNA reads TGTGCCAGCTCACCCCACAGGGAAATGGACACTGAAGCTTTCTTT. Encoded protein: CASSPHREMDTEAFF.

The DNA for the CDR3 is TGCGCCAGCAGCTTCGGGGAGTCACCCCTCCACTTT. This translates into CASSFGESPLHF. The chain couples TRBV5-1 to TRBJ1-6, with D unclear. The CDR3 spans 12 residues. Germline lookup yields CDR1 SGHRS and CDR2 YFSETQ. Between the trimmed V and J ends, which lost 2 bases and 10 bases, there was a span of 7 bases.

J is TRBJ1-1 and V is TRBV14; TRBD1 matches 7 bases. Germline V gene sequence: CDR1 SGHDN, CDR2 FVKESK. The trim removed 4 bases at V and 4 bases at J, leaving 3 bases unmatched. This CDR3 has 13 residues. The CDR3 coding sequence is TGTGCCAGCAGCCGCTACAGGGGCACTGAAGCTTTCTTT. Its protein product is CASSRYRGTEAFF.

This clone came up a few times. This CDR3 is CASSLGGAYYGYTF. Here the CDR3 DNA reads TGTGCCAGCAGCTTAGGAGGAGCCTACTATGGCTACACCTTC. V is TRBV7-6 and J is TRBJ1-2; D gene uncertain. The CDR3 loop spans 14 amino acids. With 1 base removed from V and 3 bases from J, the gap between germline ends came to 9 bases. CDR1 is SGHVS and CDR2 is FNYEAQ in the germline V gene.

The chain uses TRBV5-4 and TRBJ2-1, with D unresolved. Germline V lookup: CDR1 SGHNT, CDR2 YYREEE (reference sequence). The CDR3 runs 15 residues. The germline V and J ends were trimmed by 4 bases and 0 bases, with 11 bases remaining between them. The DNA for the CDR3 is TGTGCCAGCAGCGCATTGTCGAGCTCCTACAATGAGCAGTTCTTC. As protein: CASSALSSSYNEQFF.

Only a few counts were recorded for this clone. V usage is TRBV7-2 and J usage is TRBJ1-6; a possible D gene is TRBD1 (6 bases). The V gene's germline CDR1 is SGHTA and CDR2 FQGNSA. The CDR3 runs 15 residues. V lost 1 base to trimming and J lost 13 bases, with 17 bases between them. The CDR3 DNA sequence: TGTGCCAGCAGCTTAGTCTCGGACAGAATTTCGCCCCTCCACTTT. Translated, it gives CASSLVSDRISPLHF.

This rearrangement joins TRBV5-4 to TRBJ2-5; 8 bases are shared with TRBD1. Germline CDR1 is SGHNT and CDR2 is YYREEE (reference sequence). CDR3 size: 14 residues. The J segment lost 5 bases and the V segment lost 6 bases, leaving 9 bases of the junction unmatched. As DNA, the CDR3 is TGTGCCAGCACCCCAGGGGGCGGGGTGGAGACCCAGTACTTC. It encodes CASTPGGGVETQYF. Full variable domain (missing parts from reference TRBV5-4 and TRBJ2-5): ETGVTQSPTHLIKTRGQQVTLRCSSQSGHNTVSWYQQALGQGPQFIFQYYREEENGRGNFPPRFSGLQFPNYSSELNVNALELDDSALYLCASTPGGGVETQYFGPGTRLLVL.

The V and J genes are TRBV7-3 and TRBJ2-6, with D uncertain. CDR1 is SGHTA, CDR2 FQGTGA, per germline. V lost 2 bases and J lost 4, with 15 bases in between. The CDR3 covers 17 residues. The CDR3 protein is CASSLSGSVSGANVLTF. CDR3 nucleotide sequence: TGTGCCAGCAGCTTATCAGGTTCAGTTTCCGGGGCCAACGTCCTGACTTTC.

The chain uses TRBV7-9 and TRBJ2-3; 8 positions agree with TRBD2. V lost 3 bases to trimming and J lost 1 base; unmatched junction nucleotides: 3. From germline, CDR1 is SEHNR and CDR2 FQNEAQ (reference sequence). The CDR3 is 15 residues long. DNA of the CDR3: TGTGCCAGCAGCTTCTATAGCGGGGGCACAGATACGCAGTATTTT. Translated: CASSFYSGGTDTQYF.

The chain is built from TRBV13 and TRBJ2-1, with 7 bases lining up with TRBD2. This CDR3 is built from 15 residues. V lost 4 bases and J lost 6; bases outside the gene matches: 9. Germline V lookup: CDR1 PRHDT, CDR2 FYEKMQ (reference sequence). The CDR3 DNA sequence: TGTGCCAGCAGCTACGGCGGGGGAGCAATCAATGAGCAGTTCTTC. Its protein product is CASSYGGGAINEQFF.

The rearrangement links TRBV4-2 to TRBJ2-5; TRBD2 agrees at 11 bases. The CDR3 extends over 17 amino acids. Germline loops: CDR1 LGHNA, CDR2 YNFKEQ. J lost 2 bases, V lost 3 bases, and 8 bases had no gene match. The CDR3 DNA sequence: TGTGCCAGCAGCCACCAACTAGCGGGGGTCCTACAAGAGACCCAGTACTTC. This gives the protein CASSHQLAGVLQETQYF.

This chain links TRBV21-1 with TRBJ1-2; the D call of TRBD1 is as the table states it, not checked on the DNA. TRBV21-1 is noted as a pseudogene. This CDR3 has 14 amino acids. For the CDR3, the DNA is TGTGCCAGCAGCAAAGAGCAGGGCAACTATGGCTACACCTTC. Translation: CASSKEQGNYGYTF.

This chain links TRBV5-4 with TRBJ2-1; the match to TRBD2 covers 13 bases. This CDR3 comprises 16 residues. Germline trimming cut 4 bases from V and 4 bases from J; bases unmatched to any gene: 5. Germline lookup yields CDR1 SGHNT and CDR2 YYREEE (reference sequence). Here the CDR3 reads CASSSRTSGGYNEQFF. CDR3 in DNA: TGTGCCAGCAGCAGTAGGACTAGCGGGGGTTACAATGAGCAGTTCTTC. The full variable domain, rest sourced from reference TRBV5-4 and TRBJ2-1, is ETGVTQSPTHLIKTRGQQVTLRCSSQSGHNTVSWYQQALGQGPQFIFQYYREEENGRGNFPPRFSGLQFPNYSSELNVNALELDDSALYLCASSSRTSGGYNEQFFGPGTRLTVL.

CDR3 bases: TGCGCCAGCAGCTTGGCGGGGGTCACAGATACGCAGTATTTT. Protein sequence: CASSLAGVTDTQYF. The chain links TRBV5-1 to TRBJ2-3, with D possibly being TRBD2 (6 bases). CDR1 is SGHRS, CDR2 YFSETQ, per germline. This CDR3 spans 14 amino acids. V lost 0 bases, J lost 2 bases, and 7 bases lay in between.

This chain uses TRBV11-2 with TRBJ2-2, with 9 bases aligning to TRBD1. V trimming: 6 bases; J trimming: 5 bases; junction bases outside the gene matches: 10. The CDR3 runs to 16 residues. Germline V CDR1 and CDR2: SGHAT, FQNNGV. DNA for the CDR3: TGTGCCAGCAGACAGCCCGGGACAGGGTTAACCGGGGAGCTGTTTTTT. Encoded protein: CASRQPGTGLTGELFF.

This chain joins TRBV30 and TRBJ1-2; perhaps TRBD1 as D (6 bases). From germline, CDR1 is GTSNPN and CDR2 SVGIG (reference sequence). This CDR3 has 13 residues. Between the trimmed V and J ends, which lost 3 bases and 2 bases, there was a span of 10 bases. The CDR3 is CAWSPGQNYGYTF. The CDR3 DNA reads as TGTGCCTGGAGCCCGGGACAAAACTATGGCTACACCTTC.

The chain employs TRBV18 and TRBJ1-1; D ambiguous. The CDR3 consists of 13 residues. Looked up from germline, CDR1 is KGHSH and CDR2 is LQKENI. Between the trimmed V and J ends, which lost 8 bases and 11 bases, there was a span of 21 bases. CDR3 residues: CASAPEPPVRAFF. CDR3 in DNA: TGTGCCAGCGCCCCGGAGCCACCCGTTCGGGCTTTCTTT.

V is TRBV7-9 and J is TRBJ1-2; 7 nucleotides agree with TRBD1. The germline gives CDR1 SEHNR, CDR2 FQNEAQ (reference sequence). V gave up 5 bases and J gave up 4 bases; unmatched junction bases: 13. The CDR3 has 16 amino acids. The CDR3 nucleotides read TGTGCCAGCAGCCCCCCAAACAGGGGTATCCGCTATGGCTACACCTTC. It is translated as CASSPPNRGIRYGYTF.

The CDR3 loop reads CASSPQRGLSAGELFF. In nucleotides, the CDR3 is TGTGCCAGCTCCCCGCAAAGGGGGCTAAGCGCCGGGGAGCTGTTTTTT. This chain uses TRBV18 with TRBJ2-2; 7 nucleotides agree with TRBD1. The V gene end was trimmed by 6 bases and the J gene end by 6 bases; junction bases not matched to a gene: 13. This CDR3 contains 16 residues. Germline V gene sequence: CDR1 KGHSH, CDR2 LQKENI.

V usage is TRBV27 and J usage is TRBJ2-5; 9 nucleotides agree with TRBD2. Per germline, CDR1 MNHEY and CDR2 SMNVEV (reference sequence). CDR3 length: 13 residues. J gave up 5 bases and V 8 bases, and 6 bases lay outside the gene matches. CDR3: CASGAGGGETQYF. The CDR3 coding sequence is TGTGCCAGCGGAGCGGGGGGCGGGGAGACCCAGTACTTC.

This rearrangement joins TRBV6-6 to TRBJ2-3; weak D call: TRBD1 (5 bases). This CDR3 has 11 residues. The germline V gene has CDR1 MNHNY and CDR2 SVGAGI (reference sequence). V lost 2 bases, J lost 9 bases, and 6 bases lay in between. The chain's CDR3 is CASSYRGTQYF. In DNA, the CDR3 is TGTGCCAGCAGTTACAGGGGAACGCAGTATTTT.

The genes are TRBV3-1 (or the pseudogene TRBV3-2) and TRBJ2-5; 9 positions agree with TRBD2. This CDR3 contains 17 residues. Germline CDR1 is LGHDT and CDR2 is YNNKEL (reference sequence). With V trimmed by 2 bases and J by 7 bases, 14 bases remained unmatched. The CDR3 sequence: CASSQNLQRGAGGTQYF. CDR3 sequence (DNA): TGTGCCAGCAGCCAAAACCTCCAGCGGGGGGCCGGGGGGACCCAGTACTTC.